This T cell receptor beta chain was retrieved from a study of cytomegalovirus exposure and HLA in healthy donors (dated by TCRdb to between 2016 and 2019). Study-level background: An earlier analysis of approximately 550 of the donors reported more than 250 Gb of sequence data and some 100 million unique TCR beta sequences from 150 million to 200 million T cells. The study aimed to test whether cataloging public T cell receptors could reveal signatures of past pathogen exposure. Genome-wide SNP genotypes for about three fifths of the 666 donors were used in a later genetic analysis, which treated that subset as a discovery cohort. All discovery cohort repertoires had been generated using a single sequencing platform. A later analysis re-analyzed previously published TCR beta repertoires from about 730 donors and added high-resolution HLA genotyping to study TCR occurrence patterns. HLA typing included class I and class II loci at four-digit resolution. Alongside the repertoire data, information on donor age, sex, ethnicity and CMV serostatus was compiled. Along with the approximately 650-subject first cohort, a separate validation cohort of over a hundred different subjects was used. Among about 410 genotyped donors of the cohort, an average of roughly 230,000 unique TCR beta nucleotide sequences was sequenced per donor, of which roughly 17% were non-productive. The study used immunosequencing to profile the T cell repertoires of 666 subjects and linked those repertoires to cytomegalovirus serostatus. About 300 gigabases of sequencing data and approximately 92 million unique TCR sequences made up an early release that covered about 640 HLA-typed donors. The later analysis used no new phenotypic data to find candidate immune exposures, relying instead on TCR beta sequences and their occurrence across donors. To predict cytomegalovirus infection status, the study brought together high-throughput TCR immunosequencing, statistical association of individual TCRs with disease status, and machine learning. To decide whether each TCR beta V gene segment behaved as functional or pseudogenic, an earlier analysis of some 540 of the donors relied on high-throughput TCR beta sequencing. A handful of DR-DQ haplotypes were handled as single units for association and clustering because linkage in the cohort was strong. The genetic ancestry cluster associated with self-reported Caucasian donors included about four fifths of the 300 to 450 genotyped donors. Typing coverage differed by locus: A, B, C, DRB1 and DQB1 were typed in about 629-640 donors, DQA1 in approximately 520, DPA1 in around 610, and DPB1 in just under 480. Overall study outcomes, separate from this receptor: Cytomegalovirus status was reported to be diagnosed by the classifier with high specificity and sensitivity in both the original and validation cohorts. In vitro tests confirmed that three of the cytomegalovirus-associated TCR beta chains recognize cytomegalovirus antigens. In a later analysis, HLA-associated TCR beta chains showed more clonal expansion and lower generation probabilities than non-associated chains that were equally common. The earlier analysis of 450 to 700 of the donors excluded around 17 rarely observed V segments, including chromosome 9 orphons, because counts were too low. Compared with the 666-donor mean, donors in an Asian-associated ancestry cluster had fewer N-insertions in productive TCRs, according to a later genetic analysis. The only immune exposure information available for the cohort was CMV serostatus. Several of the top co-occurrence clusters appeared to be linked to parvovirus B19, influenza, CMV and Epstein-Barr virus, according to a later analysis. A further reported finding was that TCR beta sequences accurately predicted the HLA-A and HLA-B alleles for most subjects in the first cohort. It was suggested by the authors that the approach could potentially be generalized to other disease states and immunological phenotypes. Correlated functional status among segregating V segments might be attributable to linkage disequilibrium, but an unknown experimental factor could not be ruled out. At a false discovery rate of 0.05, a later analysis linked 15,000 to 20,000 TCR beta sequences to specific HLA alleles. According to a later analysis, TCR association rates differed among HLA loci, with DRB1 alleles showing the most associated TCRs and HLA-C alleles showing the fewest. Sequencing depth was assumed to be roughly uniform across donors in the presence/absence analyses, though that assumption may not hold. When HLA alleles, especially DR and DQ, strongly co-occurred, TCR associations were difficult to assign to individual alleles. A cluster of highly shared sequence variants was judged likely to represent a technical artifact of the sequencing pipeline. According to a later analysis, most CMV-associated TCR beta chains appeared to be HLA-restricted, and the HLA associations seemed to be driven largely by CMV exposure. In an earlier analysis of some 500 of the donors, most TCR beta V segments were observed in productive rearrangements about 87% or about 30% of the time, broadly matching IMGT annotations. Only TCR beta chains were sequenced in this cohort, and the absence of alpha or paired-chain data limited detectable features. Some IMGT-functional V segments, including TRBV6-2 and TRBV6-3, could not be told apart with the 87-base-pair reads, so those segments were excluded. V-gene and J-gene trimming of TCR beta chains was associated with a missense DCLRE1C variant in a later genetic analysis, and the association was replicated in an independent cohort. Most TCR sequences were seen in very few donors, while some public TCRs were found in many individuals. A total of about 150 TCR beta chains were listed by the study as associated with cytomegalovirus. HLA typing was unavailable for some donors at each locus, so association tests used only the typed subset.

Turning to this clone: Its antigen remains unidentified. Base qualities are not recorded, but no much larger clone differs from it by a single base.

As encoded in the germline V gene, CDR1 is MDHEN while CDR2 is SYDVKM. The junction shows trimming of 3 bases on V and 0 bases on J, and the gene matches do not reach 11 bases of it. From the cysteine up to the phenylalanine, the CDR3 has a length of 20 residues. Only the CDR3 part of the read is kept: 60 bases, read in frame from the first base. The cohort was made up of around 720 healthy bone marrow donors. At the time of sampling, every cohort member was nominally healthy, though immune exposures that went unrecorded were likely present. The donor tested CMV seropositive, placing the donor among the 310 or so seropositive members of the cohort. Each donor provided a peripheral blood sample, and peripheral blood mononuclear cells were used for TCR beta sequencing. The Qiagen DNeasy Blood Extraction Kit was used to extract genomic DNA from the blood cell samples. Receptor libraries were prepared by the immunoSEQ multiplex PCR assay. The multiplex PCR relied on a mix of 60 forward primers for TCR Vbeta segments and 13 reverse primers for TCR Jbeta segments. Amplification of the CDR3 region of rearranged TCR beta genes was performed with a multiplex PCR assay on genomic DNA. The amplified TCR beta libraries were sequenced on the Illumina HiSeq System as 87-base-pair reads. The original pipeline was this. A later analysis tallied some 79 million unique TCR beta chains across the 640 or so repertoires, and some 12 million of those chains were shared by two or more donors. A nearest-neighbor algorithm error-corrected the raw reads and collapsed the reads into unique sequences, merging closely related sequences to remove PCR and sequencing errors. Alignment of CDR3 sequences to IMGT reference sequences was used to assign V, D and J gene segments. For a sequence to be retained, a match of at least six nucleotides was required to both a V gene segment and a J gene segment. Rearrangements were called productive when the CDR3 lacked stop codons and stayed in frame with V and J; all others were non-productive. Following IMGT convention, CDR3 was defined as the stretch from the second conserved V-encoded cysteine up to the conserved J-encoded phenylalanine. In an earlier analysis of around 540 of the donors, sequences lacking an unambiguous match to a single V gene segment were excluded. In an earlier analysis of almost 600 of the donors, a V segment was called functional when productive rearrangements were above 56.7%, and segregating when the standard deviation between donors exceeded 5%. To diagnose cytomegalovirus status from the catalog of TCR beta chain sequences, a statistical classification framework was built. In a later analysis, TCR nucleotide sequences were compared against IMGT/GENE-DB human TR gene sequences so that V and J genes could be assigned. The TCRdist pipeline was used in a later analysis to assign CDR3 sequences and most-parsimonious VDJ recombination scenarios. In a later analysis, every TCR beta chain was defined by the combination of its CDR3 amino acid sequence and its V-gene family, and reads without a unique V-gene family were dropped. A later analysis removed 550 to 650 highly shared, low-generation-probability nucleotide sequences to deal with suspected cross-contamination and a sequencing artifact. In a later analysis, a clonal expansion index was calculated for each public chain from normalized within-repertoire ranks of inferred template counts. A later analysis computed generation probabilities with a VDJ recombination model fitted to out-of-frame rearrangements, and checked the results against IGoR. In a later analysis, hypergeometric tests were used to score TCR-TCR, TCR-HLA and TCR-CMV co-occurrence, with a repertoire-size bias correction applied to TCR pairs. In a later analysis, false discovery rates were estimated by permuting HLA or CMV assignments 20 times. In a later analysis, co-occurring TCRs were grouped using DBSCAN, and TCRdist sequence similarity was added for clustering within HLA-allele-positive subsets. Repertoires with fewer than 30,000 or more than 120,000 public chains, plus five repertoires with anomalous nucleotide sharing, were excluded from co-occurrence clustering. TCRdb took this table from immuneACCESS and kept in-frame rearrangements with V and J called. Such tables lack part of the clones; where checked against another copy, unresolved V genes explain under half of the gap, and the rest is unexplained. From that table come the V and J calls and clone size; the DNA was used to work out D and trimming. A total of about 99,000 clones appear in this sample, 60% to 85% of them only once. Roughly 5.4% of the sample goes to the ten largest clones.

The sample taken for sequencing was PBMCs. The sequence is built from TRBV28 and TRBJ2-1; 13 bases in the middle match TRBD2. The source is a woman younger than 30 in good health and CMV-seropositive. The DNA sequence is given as TGTGCCAGCAGTTTCCCACCGACTAGCGGGAGGCATAGCTCCTACAATGAGCAGTTCTTC. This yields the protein CASSFPPTSGRHSSYNEQFF.